The present T cell receptor (beta chain) was sequenced within a study of shared clonotypes between healthy human individuals. From germline, CDR1 is SQVTM and CDR2 ANQGSEA. The CDR3 spans 14 residues. Unmatched junction bases numbered 9, after V lost 6 bases and J lost 5 bases. TCRdb's table, derived via immunoSEQ multiplex PCR, lists solely in-frame clones and lacks some. The top ten hold about 17% of the sample, which has fewer than 350,000 clones, around nine tenths seen once. Donors, without exception, were Caucasian adults residing in Nashville, Tennessee. Study results and limitations: Limitation of the genetic and exposure-history diversity represented came from the few donors. It was observed that roughly 5% of naive CD4 clonotypes were shared across several donors.

Details on this clone: The target antigen is unknown.

The clonotype originates from a man in his late teens or twenties in good health. The specimen sequenced was memory CD8+ T cells sorted from blood. Subset defined: CD45RO+ cells pooled with CCR7-negative TemRA cells. The chain has TRBV29-1 and TRBJ2-1; 8 nucleotides line up with TRBD1. CDR3 residues: CSVDRGSTDNEQFF. In DNA form, the CDR3 reads TGCAGCGTCGACAGGGGATCAACTGACAATGAGCAGTTCTTC.